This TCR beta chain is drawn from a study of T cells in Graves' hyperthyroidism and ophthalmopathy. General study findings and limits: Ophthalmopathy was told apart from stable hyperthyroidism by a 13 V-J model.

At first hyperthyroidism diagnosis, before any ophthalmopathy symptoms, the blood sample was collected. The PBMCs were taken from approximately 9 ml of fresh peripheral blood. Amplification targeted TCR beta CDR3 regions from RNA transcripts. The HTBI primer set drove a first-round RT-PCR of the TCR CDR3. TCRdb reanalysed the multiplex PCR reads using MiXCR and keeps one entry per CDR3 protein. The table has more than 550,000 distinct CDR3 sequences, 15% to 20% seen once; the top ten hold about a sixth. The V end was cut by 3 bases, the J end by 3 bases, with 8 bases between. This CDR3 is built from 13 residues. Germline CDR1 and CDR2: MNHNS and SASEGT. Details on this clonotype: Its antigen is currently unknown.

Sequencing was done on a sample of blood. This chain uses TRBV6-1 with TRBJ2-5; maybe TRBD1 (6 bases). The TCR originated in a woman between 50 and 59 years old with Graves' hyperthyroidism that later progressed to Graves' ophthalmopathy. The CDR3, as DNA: TGTGCCAGCAGTGACACAGGGAAAGAGACCCAGTACTTC. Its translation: CASSDTGKETQYF.